This T cell receptor (beta chain) originates from a study of blood T cell repertoires in COVID-19. Study details: Italy, Spain and the United States were the sources of the convalescent and acute COVID-19 samples.

Original processing notes: Estimates of nucleated cell counts were drawn from the amplification of reference gene primers. Assay: immunoSEQ multiplex PCR; the TCRdb copy retains only in-frame clones and omits some. Clonal size and the V and J genes are those of that table, whereas D and trimming came from the DNA. The top ten hold roughly 4% of the sample, which has hundreds of thousands of clones, around 89% seen once. Before being deemed recovered, Cohort 3 donors had two negative PCRs, clearance, or symptom resolution. This CDR3 has 12 residues. The V gene lost 6 bases and the J gene lost 5 bases, with 10 bases spanning the gap.

The V and J genes are TRBV12-3 or TRBV12-4 and TRBJ1-1; D is ambiguous. The source material was PBMCs or T cells enriched from blood (not recorded which). The receptor comes from a woman in her 30s who had recovered from COVID-19. The CDR3 sequence is CASSPIATEAFF. CDR3 DNA sequence: TGTGCCAGCAGCCCAATTGCGACTGAAGCTTTCTTT.